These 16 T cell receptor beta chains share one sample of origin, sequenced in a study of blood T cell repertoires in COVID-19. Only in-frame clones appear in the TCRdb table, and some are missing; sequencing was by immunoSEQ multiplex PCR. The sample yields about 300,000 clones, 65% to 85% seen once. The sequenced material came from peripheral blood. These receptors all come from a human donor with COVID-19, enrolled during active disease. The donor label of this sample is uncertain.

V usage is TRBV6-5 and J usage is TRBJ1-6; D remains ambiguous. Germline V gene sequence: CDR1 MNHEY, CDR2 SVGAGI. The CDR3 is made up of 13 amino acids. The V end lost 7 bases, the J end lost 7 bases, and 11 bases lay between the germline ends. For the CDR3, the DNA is TGTGCCAGCACCCCCACCCAGAATTCACCCCTCCACTTT. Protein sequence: CASTPTQNSPLHF.

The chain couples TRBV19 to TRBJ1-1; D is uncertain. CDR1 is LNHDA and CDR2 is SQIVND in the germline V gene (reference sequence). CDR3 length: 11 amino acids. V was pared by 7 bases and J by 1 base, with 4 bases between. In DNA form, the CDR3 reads TGTGCCAGTACGTGGAACACTGAAGCTTTCTTT. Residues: CASTWNTEAFF. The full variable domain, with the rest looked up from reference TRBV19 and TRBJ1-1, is DGGITQSPKYLFRKEGQNVTLSCEQNLNHDAMYWYRQDPGQGLRLIYYSQIVNDFQKGDIAEGYSVSREKKESFPLTVTSAQKNPTAFYLCASTWNTEAFFGQGTRLTVV.

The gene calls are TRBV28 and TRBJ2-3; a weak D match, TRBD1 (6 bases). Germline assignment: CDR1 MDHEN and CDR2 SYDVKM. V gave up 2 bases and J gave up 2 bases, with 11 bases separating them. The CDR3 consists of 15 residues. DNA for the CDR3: TGTGCCAGCAGTTTAATGACAGGCTACACAGATACGCAGTATTTT. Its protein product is CASSLMTGYTDTQYF.

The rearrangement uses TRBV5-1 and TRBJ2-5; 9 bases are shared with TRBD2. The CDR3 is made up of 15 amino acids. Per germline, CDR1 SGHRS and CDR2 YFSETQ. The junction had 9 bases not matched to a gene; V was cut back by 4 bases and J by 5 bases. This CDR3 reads CASSALAGRGETQYF. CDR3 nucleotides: TGCGCCAGCAGCGCCCTAGCGGGAAGGGGGGAGACCCAGTACTTC.

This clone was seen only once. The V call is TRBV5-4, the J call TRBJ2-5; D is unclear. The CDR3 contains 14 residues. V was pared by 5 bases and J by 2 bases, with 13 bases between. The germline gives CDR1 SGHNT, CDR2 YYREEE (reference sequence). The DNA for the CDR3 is TGTGCCAGCAGATCAAGCAGAGGTCAAGAGACCCAGTACTTC. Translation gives CASRSSRGQETQYF.

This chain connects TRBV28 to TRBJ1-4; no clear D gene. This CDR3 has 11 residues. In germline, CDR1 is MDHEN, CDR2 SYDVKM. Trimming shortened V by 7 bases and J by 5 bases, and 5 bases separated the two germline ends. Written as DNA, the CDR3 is TGTGCCAGCACTGAGAATGAAAAACTGTTTTTT. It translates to CASTENEKLFF.

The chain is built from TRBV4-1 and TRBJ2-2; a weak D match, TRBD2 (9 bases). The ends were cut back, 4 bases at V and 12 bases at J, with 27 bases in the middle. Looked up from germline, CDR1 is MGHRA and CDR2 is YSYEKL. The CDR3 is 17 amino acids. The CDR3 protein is CASSPQGAGGVLEKLFF. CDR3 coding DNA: TGCGCCAGCAGCCCTCAGGGGGCGGGGGGGGTTCTGGAGAAGCTGTTTTTT.

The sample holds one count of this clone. CDR3 region: CASSQDRTDTQYF. CDR3 sequence (DNA): TGTGCCAGCAGCCAAGACCGGACAGATACGCAGTATTTT. The rearrangement uses TRBV14 and TRBJ2-3; D unclear. The V gene lost 0 bases and the J gene lost 3 bases, with 4 bases spanning the gap. From germline, CDR1 is SGHDN and CDR2 FVKESK. The length of the CDR3 is 13 residues.

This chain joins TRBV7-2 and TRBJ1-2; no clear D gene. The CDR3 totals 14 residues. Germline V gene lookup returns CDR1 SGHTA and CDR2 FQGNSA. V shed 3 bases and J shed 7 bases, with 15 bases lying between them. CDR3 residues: CASSFGFPGGGYTF. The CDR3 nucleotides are TGTGCCAGCAGCTTCGGGTTCCCCGGAGGTGGCTACACCTTC.

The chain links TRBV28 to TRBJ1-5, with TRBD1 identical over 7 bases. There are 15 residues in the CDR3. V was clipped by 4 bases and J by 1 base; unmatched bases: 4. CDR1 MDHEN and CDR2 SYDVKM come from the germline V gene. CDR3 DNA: TGTGCCAGCAGTTACGGGGACAGAAGCAATCAGCCCCAGCATTTT. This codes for CASSYGDRSNQPQHF.

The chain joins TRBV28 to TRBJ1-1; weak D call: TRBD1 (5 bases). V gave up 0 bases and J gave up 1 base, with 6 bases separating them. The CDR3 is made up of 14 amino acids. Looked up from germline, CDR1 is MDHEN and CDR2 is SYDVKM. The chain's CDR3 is CASSLWQGNTEAFF. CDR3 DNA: TGTGCCAGCAGTTTATGGCAGGGGAACACTGAAGCTTTCTTT.

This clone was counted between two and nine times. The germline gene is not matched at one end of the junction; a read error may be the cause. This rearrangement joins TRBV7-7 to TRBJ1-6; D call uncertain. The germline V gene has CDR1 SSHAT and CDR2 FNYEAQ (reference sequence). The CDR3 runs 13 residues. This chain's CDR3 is CASSLDGNSPLHF. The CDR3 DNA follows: TGTGCTAGCAGCTTAGACGGGAATTCACCCCTCCACTTT.

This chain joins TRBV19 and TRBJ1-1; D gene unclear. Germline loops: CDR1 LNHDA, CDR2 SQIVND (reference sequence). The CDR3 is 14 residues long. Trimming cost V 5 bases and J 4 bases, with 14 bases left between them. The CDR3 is CASSLGGSATEAFF. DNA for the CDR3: TGTGCCAGTAGTTTGGGAGGCTCGGCCACTGAAGCTTTCTTT.

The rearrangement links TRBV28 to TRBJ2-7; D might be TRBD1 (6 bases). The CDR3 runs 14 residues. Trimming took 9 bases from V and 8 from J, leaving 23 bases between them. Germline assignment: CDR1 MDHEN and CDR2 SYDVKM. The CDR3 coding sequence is TGTGCCAGTTATGGACAGCCAGGTTTCGTCCAGCAGTACTTC. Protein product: CASYGQPGFVQQYF.

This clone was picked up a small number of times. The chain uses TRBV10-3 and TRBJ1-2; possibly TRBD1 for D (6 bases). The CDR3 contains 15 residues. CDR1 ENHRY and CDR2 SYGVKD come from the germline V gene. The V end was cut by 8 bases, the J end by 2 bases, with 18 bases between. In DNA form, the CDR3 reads TGTGCCATCGGGGATCCGACAGGAGAGAACTATGGCTACACCTTC. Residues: CAIGDPTGENYGYTF.

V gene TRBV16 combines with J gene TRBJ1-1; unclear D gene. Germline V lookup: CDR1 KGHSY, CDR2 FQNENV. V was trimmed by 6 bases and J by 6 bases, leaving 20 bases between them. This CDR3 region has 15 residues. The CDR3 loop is CASSQGQDGRSEAFF. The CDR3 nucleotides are TGTGCCAGCAGTCAAGGTCAGGATGGAAGGTCTGAAGCTTTCTTT.